These 4 T cell receptor beta chains were sequenced from one sample in a study of human T cells and chemical hapten exposure. TCRdb re-derived calls from the RACE reads in MiXCR, one entry per CDR3 protein. Of tens of thousands of distinct CDR3 sequences listed, around 15% are singletons. The time point is: pre-sensitization, week 0. Treatment given: therapeutic diphenylcyclopropenone sensitization with weekly scalp DPC. The sample consisted of whole blood, taken in connection with sensitization to the hapten diphenylcyclopropenone (DPC). All receptors derive from a woman between 45 and 60 years old with alopecia areata. Some clones in this sample may be carry-over from other donors' samples.

The V call is TRBV5-8, the J call TRBJ2-3; D is perhaps TRBD1 (6 bases). In germline, CDR1 is SGHTS, CDR2 YDEGEE. The CDR3 extends over 17 amino acids. The V end lost 0 bases, the J end lost 0 bases, and 14 bases lay between the germline ends. CDR3 region: CASSLDFGTTSTDTQYF. In nucleotides, the CDR3 is TGTGCCAGCAGCTTGGATTTTGGGACAACCAGCACAGATACGCAGTATTTT.

The chain has TRBV4-2 and TRBJ2-6; no clear D. From germline, CDR1 is LGHNA and CDR2 YNFKEQ. Trimming left V 2 bases short and J 9 bases short, with 8 bases between. The CDR3 length is 13 residues. Written as DNA, the CDR3 is TGTGCCAGCAGCCAAAGTCGCGACAACGTCCTGACTTTC. Protein sequence: CASSQSRDNVLTF.

V gene TRBV19 combines with J gene TRBJ2-1; D is unresolved. The length of the CDR3 is 15 residues. Germline values: CDR1 LNHDA, CDR2 SQIVND (reference sequence). The germline V and J ends were trimmed by 1 base and 12 bases, with 19 bases remaining between them. The CDR3, as DNA: TGTGCCAGTAGTATAGGGCCGGGCGCCGGATCTTCGCAGTTCTTC. The encoded protein is CASSIGPGAGSSQFF.

V is TRBV7-7 and J is TRBJ2-7, with a weak D call TRBD1 (6 bases). Trimming removed 2 bases from V and 4 bases from J, with 15 bases in between. The CDR3 covers 15 residues. The germline V gene encodes CDR1 SSHAT and CDR2 FNYEAQ (reference sequence). CDR3 loop: CASSLRPGTPYEQYF. DNA of the CDR3: TGTGCCAGCAGCTTAAGACCGGGGACACCTTACGAGCAGTACTTC.